The present T cell receptor beta chain was sequenced within a study of T cells in Graves' hyperthyroidism and ophthalmopathy. Study-level results: Onset of ophthalmopathy came a median approximately 6.8 months after the model predicted it.

Amplification yielded TCR beta CDR3 regions, with RNA transcripts as the source. RT-PCR in the first round (using the HTBI primer set) targeted the TCR CDR3. Each CDR3 protein gets one entry after TCRdb re-called the multiplex PCR reads with MiXCR. The table includes about 410,000 distinct CDR3 sequences, about 15% detected once. This clonotype was recorded many times. Its specificity is not known. The CDR3 totals 11 residues. J was trimmed by 8 bases and V by 6 bases; bases with no gene match: 3. Germline CDR1 reads SQVTM; CDR2 reads ANQGSEA. V is TRBV29-1 and J is TRBJ1-2; 10 bases agree with TRBD1. The sequenced sample consisted of blood. The TCR was taken from a man aged 18 to 35 with Graves' ophthalmopathy. Written as DNA, the CDR3 is TGCAGCGTGGGGACAGGGGTCGGCTACACCTTC. Protein sequence: CSVGTGVGYTF. Based on the CDR3 plus reference TRBV29-1 and TRBJ1-2, the full variable domain is SAVISQKPSRDICQRGTSLTIQCQVDSQVTMMFWYRQQPGQSLTLIATANQGSEATYESGFVIDKFPISRPNLTFSTLTVSNMSPEDSSIYLCSVGTGVGYTFGSGTRLTVV.